This T cell receptor (beta chain) stems from a study of CD8 T cells in Susac syndrome (dated by TCRdb to about 2019). With regard to the full study: Repertoire sequencing was used to test whether CD8+ T cell activation and differentiation in Susac syndrome was antigen driven.

This clonotype was observed a handful of times. The target of this receptor is not known. No much larger clone is present one base from it, and per-base qualities are unavailable. Unmatched junction bases come to 5, with V trimmed by 5 bases and J by 5 bases. CDR1 and CDR2 were assigned from the germline V gene (reference sequence) as LNHDA and SQIVND. Including the terminal cysteine and phenylalanine, the CDR3 comprises 15 residues. Only the CDR3 portion is preserved as DNA: 45 bases, with reading frame beginning at the first base. RNA was extracted using the RNeasy kit, and roughly 0.45 to 1 microgram was reverse transcribed with random hexamers. The immunoSEQ multiplex PCR assay, covering 54 Vbeta and 13 Jbeta segments, was used to amplify TCR beta CDR3 regions. Bias from PCR amplification was corrected by using a synthetic template baseline for primer optimization and for computational correction. The authors' analysis ran thus. Reads were assigned to V, D and J genes according to IMGT and analyzed in immunoSEQ Analyzer, with only productive sequences retained. Clonality was computed as one minus Shannon entropy normalized by log2 of the number of productive unique sequences. For each patient and control, public and private clones were evaluated within the 100 most prevalent clones. Clones were defined as Susac-specific if absent from the healthy and MS cohorts, from over a thousand published viral clones and from other ImmuneACCESS disease sequences. TCRdb reprocessed the public reads (quality trimming at Q25 with fastp, clone calling with MiXCR) and kept in-frame beta chains. Entries that share a CDR3 protein sequence are merged under the most common genes and DNA. These V and J calls are TCRdb output, not the study's own analysis. A total of 300,000 to 350,000 distinct CDR3 sequences appear in this sample, around 92% of them only once. Around 0.07% of the sample comes from the top ten.

Results and caveats for the whole study, not just this receptor: The number of individuals in the TCR sequencing and HLA analysis was recognized as being relatively small.

Peripheral blood CD8+ and CD4+ T cells from healthy donors, Susac syndrome patients and multiple sclerosis patients were profiled by high-throughput TCR beta sequencing. Treatment-naive patients with stable or active relapsing-remitting disease fulfilling revised McDonald criteria were used as multiple sclerosis controls. Bulk CD8+ and CD4+ T cells were purified by magnetic negative isolation, while CD8+ TEMRA cells were enriched using FACS. Blood was drawn into EDTA tubes, processed within 24 hours, and PBMCs were isolated by density gradient centrifugation. PBMCs intended for TCR sequencing were cryopreserved in liquid nitrogen and were subsequently thawed in a 37 degrees C water bath. Purity of sorted or isolated CD4+, CD8+ and CD8+ TEMRA cells was at least 90%.

Sequencing used CD4+ T cells from PBMCs. The sequence came from a human donor with multiple sclerosis. The rearranged chain carries TRBV19 and TRBJ2-5; a stretch of 13 junction bases matches TRBD2. CDR3 region: CASSHGLAGEETQYF. The DNA is TGTGCCAGTAGTCACGGACTAGCGGGAGAGGAGACCCAGTACTTC.